This T cell receptor (beta chain) was documented in a study of T cell responses to AZD1222 COVID-19 vaccine. Study-level findings and limits: Reportedly, nearly half the spike-specific TCRs target unmutated variant regions. Baseline seropositivity occurred in only 5 to 7 AZD1222 recipients. Elevations in Spike-specific TCR breadth and depth followed administration of two AZD1222 doses.

With regard to this clone: Its specificity is unknown.

This CDR3 has 14 amino acids. V lost 6 bases and J lost 11, with 22 bases in between. The germline CDR1 and CDR2 sequences are MNHEY and SVGAGI. Sequenced by immunoSEQ multiplex PCR; TCRdb stores in-frame clones only, minus some. Of 120,000 to 150,000 clones listed, under 95% are singletons. This chain uses TRBV6-5 with TRBJ1-1; TRBD1 might be the D (6 bases). This specimen consisted of peripheral blood, obtained on day 0 of AZD1222 vaccination. The receptor was derived from an adult in good health. The CDR3 reads CASSRTGSGIVAFF. The DNA of the CDR3 is TGTGCCAGCAGCCGTACAGGGTCCGGGATTGTGGCTTTCTTT.